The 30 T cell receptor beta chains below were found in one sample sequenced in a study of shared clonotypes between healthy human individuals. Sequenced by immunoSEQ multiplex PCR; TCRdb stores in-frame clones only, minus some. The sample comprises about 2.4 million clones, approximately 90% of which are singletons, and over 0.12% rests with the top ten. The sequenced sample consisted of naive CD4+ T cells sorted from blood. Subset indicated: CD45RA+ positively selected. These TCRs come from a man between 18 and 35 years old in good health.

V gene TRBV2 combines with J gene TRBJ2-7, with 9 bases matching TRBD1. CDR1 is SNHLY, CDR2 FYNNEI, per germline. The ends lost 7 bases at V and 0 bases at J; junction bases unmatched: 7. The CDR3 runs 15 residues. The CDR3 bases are TGTGCCAGCAATCCAGACAGGGGGAACTCCTACGAGCAGTACTTC. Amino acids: CASNPDRGNSYEQYF.

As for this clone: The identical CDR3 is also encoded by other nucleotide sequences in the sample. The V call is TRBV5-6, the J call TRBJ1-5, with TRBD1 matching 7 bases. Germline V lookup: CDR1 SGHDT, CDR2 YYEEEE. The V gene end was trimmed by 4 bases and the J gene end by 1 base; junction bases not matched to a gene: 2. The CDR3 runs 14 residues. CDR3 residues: CASSLGQSNQPQHF. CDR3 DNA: TGTGCCAGCAGCCTGGGACAGAGCAATCAGCCCCAGCATTTT.

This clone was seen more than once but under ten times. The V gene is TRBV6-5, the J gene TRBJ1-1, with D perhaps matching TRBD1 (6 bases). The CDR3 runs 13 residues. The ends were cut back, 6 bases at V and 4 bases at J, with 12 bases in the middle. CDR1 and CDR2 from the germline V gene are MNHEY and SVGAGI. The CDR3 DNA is TGTGCCAGCAGATCCGGGACACTCACTGAAGCTTTCTTT. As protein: CASRSGTLTEAFF.

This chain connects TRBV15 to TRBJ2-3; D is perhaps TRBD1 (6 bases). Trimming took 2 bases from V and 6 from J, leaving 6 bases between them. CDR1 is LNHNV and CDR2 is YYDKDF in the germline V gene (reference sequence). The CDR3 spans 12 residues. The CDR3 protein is CATSRQGDTQYF. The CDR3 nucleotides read TGTGCCACCAGCAGACAGGGGGATACGCAGTATTTT.

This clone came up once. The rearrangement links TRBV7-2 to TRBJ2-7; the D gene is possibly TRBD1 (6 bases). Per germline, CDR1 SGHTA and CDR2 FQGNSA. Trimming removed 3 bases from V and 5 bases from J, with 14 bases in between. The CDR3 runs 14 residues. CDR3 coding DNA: TGTGCCAGCAGCTTCTCTGGGACAAAAAACGAGCAGTACTTC. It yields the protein CASSFSGTKNEQYF.

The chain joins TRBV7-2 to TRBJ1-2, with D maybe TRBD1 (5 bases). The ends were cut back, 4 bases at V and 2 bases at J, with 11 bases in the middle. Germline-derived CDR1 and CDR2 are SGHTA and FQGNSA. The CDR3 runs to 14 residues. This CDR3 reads CASSSFTGNYGYTF. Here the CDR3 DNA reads TGTGCCAGCAGCTCCTTTACAGGAAACTATGGCTACACCTTC. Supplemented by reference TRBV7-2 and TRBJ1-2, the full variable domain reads GAGVSQSPSNKVTEKGKDVELRCDPISGHTALYWYRQSLGQGLEFLIYFQGNSAPDKSGLPSDRFSAERTGGSVSTLTIQRTQQEDSAVYLCASSSFTGNYGYTFGSGTRLTVV.

The CDR3 protein is CASSYSSGTGGELFF. CDR3 nucleotides: TGTGCCAGCAGCTACTCATCCGGGACAGGGGGGGAGCTGTTTTTT. The chain is built from TRBV7-8 and TRBJ2-2; 9 bases are shared with TRBD1. The germline V gene has CDR1 SGHVS and CDR2 FQNEAQ. CDR3 length equals 15 residues. V lost 4 bases to trimming and J lost 8 bases; unmatched junction nucleotides: 8.

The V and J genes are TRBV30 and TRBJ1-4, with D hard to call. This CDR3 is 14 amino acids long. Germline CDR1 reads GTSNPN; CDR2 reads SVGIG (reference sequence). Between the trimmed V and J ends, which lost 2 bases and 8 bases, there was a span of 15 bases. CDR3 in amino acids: CAWSPGRVGEKLFF. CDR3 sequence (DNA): TGTGCCTGGAGTCCCGGAAGGGTAGGAGAAAAACTGTTTTTT.

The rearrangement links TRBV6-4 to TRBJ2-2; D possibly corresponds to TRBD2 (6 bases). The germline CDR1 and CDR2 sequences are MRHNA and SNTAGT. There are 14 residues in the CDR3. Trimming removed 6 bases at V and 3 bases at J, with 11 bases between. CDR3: CASRPGVHTGELFF. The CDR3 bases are TGTGCCAGCAGGCCGGGGGTCCACACCGGGGAGCTGTTTTTT.

The CDR3 region has the DNA TGTGCCTGGAGTGAACAGGGGGATGGTCAGCCCCAGCATTTT. This encodes CAWSEQGDGQPQHF. This chain links TRBV30 with TRBJ1-5, with TRBD1 matching 8 bases. The CDR3 has 14 residues. CDR1 is GTSNPN and CDR2 is SVGIG in the germline V gene (reference sequence). Germline trimming cut 1 base from V and 6 bases from J; bases unmatched to any gene: 5.

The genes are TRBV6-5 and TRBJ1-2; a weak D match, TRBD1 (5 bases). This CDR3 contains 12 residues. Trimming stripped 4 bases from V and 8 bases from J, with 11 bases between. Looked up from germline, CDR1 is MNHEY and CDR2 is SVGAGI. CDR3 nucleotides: TGTGCCAGCAGTTTAACGGGGGGAGGCTACACCTTC. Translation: CASSLTGGGYTF.

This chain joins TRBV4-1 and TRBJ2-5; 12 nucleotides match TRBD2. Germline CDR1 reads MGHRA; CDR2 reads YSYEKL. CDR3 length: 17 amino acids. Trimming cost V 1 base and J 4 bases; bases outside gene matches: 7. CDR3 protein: CASSQVPSGGARETQYF. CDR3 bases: TGCGCCAGCAGCCAAGTCCCTAGCGGGGGGGCCCGAGAGACCCAGTACTTC.

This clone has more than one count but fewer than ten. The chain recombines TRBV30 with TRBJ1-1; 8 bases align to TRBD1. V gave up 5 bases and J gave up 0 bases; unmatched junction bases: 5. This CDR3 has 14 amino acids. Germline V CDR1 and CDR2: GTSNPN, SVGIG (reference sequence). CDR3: CAWGQGNLNTEAFF. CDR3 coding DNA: TGTGCCTGGGGACAGGGTAATCTGAACACTGAAGCTTTCTTT.

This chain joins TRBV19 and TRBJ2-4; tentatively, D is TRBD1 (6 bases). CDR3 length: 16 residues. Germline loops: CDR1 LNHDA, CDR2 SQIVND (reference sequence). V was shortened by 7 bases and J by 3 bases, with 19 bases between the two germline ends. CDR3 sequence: CASTSPTGKVKNIQYF. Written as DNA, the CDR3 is TGTGCCAGTACGTCGCCCACAGGGAAGGTCAAAAACATTCAGTACTTC.

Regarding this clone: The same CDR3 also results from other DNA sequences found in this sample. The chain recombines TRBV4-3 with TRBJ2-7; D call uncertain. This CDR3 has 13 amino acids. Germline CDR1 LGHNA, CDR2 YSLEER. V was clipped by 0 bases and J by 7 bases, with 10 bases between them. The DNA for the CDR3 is TGCGCCAGCAGCCAAGAGACGGGCGGAGAGCAGTACTTC. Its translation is CASSQETGGEQYF.

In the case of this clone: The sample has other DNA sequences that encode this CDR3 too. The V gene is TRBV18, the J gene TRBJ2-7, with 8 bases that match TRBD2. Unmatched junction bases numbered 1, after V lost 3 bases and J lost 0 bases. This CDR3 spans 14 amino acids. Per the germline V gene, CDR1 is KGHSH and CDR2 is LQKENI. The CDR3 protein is CASSPGTSSYEQYF. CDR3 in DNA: TGTGCCAGCTCACCCGGGACTAGCTCCTACGAGCAGTACTTC.

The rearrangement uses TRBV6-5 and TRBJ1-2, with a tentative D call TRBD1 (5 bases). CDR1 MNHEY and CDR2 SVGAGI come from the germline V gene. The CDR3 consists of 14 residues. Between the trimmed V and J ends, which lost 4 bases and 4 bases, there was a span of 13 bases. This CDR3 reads CASSFTGTAYGYTF. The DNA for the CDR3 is TGTGCCAGCAGTTTTACCGGGACGGCCTATGGCTACACCTTC.

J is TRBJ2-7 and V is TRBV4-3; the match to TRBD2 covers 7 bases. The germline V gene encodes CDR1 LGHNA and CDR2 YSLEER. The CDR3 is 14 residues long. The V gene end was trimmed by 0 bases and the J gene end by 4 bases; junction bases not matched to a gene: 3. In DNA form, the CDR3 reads TGCGCCAGCAGCCAAGATCTCGGGAGGTACGAGCAGTACTTC. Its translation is CASSQDLGRYEQYF.

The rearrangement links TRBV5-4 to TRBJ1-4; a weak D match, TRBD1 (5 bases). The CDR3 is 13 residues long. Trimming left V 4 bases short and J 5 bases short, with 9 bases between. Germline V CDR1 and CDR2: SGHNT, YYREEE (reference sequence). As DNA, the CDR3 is TGTGCCAGCAGCCGTAAGGGGAATGAAAAACTGTTTTTT. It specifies CASSRKGNEKLFF. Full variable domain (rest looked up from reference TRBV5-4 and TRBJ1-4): ETGVTQSPTHLIKTRGQQVTLRCSSQSGHNTVSWYQQALGQGPQFIFQYYREEENGRGNFPPRFSGLQFPNYSSELNVNALELDDSALYLCASSRKGNEKLFFGSGTQLSVL.

The CDR3 here is CASSLGVRESGANVLTF. The CDR3 DNA sequence: TGCGCCAGCAGCTTGGGCGTCAGGGAAAGCGGGGCCAACGTCCTGACTTTC. The chain uses TRBV5-1 and TRBJ2-6; D possibly corresponds to TRBD1 (5 bases). V was shortened by 0 bases and J by 4 bases, with 14 bases between the two germline ends. Germline V gene lookup returns CDR1 SGHRS and CDR2 YFSETQ. The CDR3 runs 17 residues.

The CDR3 region is CASSLGTRSQETQYF. Here the CDR3 DNA reads TGTGCCAGCAGCTTGGGGACTAGGTCCCAAGAGACCCAGTACTTC. The rearrangement uses TRBV11-2 and TRBJ2-5, with 8 bases aligning to TRBD2. V was clipped by 3 bases and J by 1 base; unmatched bases: 4. The CDR3 loop spans 15 amino acids. Germline-derived CDR1 and CDR2 are SGHAT and FQNNGV. Full variable domain (remainder filled in from reference TRBV11-2 and TRBJ2-5): EAGVAQSPRYKIIEKRQSVAFWCNPISGHATLYWYQQILGQGPKLLIQFQNNGVVDDSQLPKDRFSAERLKGVDSTLKIQPAKLEDSAVYLCASSLGTRSQETQYFGPGTRLLVL.

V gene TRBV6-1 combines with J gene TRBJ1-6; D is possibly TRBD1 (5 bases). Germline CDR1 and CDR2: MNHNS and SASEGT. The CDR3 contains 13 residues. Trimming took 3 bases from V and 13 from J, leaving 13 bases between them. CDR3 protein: CASSEGPLLPLHF. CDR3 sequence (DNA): TGTGCCAGCAGTGAGGGACCGCTTCTTCCCCTCCACTTT.

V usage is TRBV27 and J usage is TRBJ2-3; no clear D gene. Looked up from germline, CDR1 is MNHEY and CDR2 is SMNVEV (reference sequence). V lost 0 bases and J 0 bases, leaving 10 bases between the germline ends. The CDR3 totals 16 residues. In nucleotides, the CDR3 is TGTGCCAGCAGTTTATCGAAGGGCGTCAGCACAGATACGCAGTATTTT. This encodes CASSLSKGVSTDTQYF.

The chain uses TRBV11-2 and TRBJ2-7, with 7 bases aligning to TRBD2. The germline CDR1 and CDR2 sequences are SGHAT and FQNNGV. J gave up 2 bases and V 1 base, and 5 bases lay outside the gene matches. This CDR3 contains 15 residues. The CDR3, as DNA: TGTGCCAGCAGCTTAGGCCCTAGCGGAGCCTACGAGCAGTACTTC. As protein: CASSLGPSGAYEQYF.

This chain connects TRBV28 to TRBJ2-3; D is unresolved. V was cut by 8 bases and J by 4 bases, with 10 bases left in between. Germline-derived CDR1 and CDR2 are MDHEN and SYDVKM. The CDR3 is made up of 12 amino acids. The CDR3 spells CASRKTADTQYF. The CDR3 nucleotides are TGTGCCAGCCGTAAAACCGCAGATACGCAGTATTTT.

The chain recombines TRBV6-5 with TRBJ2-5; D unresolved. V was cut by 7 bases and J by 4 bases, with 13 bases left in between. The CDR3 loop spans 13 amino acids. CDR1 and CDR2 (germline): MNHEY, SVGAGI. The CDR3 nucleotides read TGTGCCAGCAAGAAAGTGGCAGTAGAGACCCAGTACTTC. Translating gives CASKKVAVETQYF.

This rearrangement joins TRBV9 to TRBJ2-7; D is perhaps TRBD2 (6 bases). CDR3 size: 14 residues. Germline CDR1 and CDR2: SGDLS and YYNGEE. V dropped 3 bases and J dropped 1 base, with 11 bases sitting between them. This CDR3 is CASSALGGSYEQYF. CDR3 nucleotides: TGTGCCAGCAGCGCCCTCGGGGGATCCTACGAGCAGTACTTC.

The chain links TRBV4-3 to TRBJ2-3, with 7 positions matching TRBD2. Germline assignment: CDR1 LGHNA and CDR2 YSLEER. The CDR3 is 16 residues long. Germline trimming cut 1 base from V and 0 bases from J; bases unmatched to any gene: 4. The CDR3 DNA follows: TGCGCCAGCAGCCAAGGGAGCGGGGAGAGCACAGATACGCAGTATTTT. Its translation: CASSQGSGESTDTQYF.

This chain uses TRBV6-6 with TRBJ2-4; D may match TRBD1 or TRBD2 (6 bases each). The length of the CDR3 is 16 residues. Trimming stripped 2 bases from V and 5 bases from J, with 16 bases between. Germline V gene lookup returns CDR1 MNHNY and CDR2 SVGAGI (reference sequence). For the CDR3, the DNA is TGTGCCAGCAGTTACCCGCGAGGGGGGATCCAAAACATTCAGTACTTC. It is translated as CASSYPRGGIQNIQYF.

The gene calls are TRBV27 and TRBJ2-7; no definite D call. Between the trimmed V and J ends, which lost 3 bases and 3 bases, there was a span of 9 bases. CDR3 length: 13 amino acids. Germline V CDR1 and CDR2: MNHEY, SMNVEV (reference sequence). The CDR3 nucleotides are TGTGCCAGCAGTTTGGGGAAAATCTACGAGCAGTACTTC. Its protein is CASSLGKIYEQYF.